The following is a T cell receptor beta chain sequence with its context. The data originate from a study of cytomegalovirus exposure and HLA in healthy donors. The CDR3 runs 16 residues. The germline CDR1 and CDR2 sequences are MNHNS and SASEGT. V shed 4 bases and J shed 4 bases, with 17 bases lying between them. Amplification used 60 Vbeta primers and 13 Jbeta primers. The assay was immunoSEQ multiplex PCR, and TCRdb's table has in-frame clones only and misses some. The sample shows around 38,000 clones, about 66% of them seen only once. The source material was PBMCs. The rearrangement joins TRBV6-1 to TRBJ1-3; TRBD1 is a possible D gene (5 bases). This clonotype originated in a man aged 50-60 years in good health and CMV-seropositive. In DNA form, the CDR3 reads TGTGCCAGCAGTGGCGAACGGCGGGGCTTAGGAAACACCATATATTTT. Translated: CASSGERRGLGNTIYF.